What follows is one TCR beta chain and its context. In the original processing: Nucleated cell number was recorded as an estimate derived from reference gene primer amplification. Sequenced by immunoSEQ multiplex PCR; TCRdb stores in-frame clones only, minus some. The D gene and trimming were derived from the DNA, and the V and J assignments and clone size from that table. The sample yields 130,000 or so clones, more than 75% seen once. The sample is drawn from a study of blood T cell repertoires in COVID-19. CDR1 is SEHNR and CDR2 is FQNEAQ in the germline V gene (reference sequence). The CDR3 has 12 amino acids. V dropped 5 bases and J dropped 8; count of bases not matched to a gene: 5.

J is TRBJ1-2 and V is TRBV7-9; 7 bases are shared with TRBD1. The TCR comes from a man in his 60s with acute or convalescent COVID-19. The sample was peripheral blood. CDR3 coding DNA: TGTGCCAGCAGCCAGGGGGTAAACGGCTACACCTTC. It translates to CASSQGVNGYTF.